Listed below are T cell receptor beta chains from one sample, sequenced in a study of blood T cell repertoires in COVID-19. The data were produced by immunoSEQ multiplex PCR, yet TCRdb's version contains in-frame clones alone and is incomplete. The sample contains tens of thousands of clones, around 86% of which appear only once. The sample consisted of peripheral blood. The receptors come from a human donor in a cohort sampled during active COVID-19. Both conserved end residues are part of each CDR3. D genes are given only for firm matches. The size field is filled for only some rows; it gives once, few, many or a size class.

j_gene | d_gene | abundance | v_gene | CDR3aa | CDR3nt
TRBJ1-6 | TRBD1 | few | TRBV7-2 | CASSSDRDSPLHF | TGTGCCAGCAGCTCCGACAGGGATTCACCCCTCCACTTT
TRBJ1-2 | TRBD1 | - | TRBV29-1 | CSVDGTVYGYTF | TGCAGCGTTGATGGGACAGTCTATGGCTACACCTTC
TRBJ1-2 | TRBD1 | - | TRBV10-2 | CASSGTDTLSNYGYTF | TGCGCCAGCAGCGGGACAGACACTTTATCTAACTATGGCTACACCTTC
TRBJ1-1 | TRBD1 | - | TRBV18 | CASSQQGGMNTEAFF | TGTGCCAGCTCACAACAGGGGGGCATGAACACTGAAGCTTTCTTT
TRBJ1-1 | - | few | TRBV6-6 | CASSRGQLNTEAFF | TGTGCCAGCAGTCGGGGACAATTGAACACTGAAGCTTTCTTT
TRBJ2-7 | - | - | TRBV13 | CASSLFSSYEQYF | TGTGCCAGCAGCTTATTCAGCTCCTACGAGCAGTACTTC
TRBJ1-1 | - | - | TRBV7-9 | CASSLGGAENTEAFF | TGTGCCAGCAGCTTAGGGGGCGCGGAGAACACTGAAGCTTTCTTT
TRBJ1-2 | TRBD1 | few | TRBV19 | CATRRQGEDGYTF | TGTGCCACCCGAAGACAGGGGGAAGATGGCTACACCTTC
TRBJ1-1 | - | - | TRBV13 | CASSLVGSPEAFF | TGTGCCAGCAGCTTAGTCGGGAGCCCTGAAGCTTTCTTT
TRBJ2-1 | TRBD2 | - | TRBV6-5 | CASSRTSGDYNEQFF | TGTGCCAGCAGTCGAACTAGCGGAGACTACAATGAGCAGTTCTTC
TRBJ2-3 | - | - | TRBV24-1 | CATSDSAGTDTQYF | TGTGCCACCAGTGATTCGGCGGGCACAGATACGCAGTATTTT
TRBJ1-4 | TRBD1 | - | TRBV7-2 | CASSLPGQGATNEKLFF | TGTGCCAGCAGCTTGCCGGGACAGGGAGCGACTAATGAAAAACTGTTTTTT
TRBJ1-5 | - | - | TRBV6-6 | CASKPTANQPQHF | TGTGCCAGCAAACCGACAGCCAATCAGCCCCAGCATTTT
TRBJ2-3 | TRBD2 | - | TRBV4-2 | CASSQHLSGGTDTQYF | TGTGCCAGCAGCCAGCATCTTAGCGGGGGCACAGATACGCAGTATTTT
TRBJ1-6 | - | - | TRBV19 | CASSISFSGDSPLHF | TGTGCCAGTAGTATTAGCTTCAGTGGTGATTCACCCCTCCACTTT
TRBJ1-1 | - | - | TRBV11-2 | CASSPGRWGLGTEAFF | TGTGCCAGCAGCCCGGGACGGTGGGGGCTAGGGACTGAAGCTTTCTTT
TRBJ1-2 | TRBD1 | - | TRBV7-2 | CASSLWTGYDYGYTF | TGTGCCAGCAGCCTTTGGACAGGGTATGATTATGGCTACACCTTC
TRBJ1-5 | - | - | TRBV13 | CASSEGGAQPQHF | TGTGCCAGCTCGGAGGGGGGGGCTCAGCCCCAGCATTTT
TRBJ1-2 | TRBD1 | - | TRBV14 | CASSQDRSTIYGYTF | TGTGCCAGCAGCCAGGACAGGAGTACGATCTATGGCTACACCTTC
TRBJ1-3 | - | - | TRBV3-1/TRBV3-2 | CASSQGDINTIYF | TGTGCCAGCAGCCAAGGGGACATCAACACCATATATTTT
TRBJ1-1 | - | - | TRBV5-5 | CASSLPGNTEAFF | TGTGCCAGCAGCTTGCCGGGGAACACTGAAGCTTTCTTT
TRBJ1-6 | - | - | TRBV18 | CASFTGTRSNNSPLHF | TGTGCCAGCTTCACCGGGACACGCAGCAATAATTCACCCCTCCACTTT
TRBJ2-7 | TRBD2 | - | TRBV29-1 | CSASGEGPYEQYF | TGCAGCGCCTCGGGGGAGGGGCCCTACGAGCAGTACTTC
TRBJ1-1 | TRBD1 | - | TRBV10-3 | CATSGQENTEAFF | TGTGCCACCTCCGGACAGGAGAACACTGAAGCTTTCTTT
TRBJ2-7 | TRBD1 | - | TRBV28 | CASSWDSYEQYF | TGTGCCAGCAGTTGGGACAGCTACGAGCAGTACTTC
TRBJ1-5 | - | - | TRBV5-1 | CASSLAGGAEPQHF | TGCGCCAGCAGCTTGGCCGGTGGGGCTGAGCCCCAGCATTTT
TRBJ1-1 | - | once | TRBV15 | CATSRVRHTEAFF | TGTGCCACCAGCAGAGTCAGGCACACTGAAGCTTTCTTT
TRBJ1-1 | TRBD1 | once | TRBV27 | CASSLQPDREDTEAFF | TGTGCCAGCAGTTTACAACCGGACAGGGAGGACACTGAAGCTTTCTTT
TRBJ1-1 | - | - | TRBV7-8 | CASSRVGGTSEAFF | TGTGCCAGCAGCCGAGTAGGAGGTACTTCTGAAGCTTTCTTT
TRBJ2-1 | TRBD1 | - | TRBV7-9 | CASSSRDRVYYNEQFF | TGTGCCAGCAGCTCCCGGGACAGGGTTTACTACAATGAGCAGTTCTTC
TRBJ1-2 | TRBD1 | - | TRBV3-1/TRBV3-2 | CASSQLGGDRDNGYTF | TGTGCCAGCAGCCAACTTGGTGGGGACAGGGACAATGGCTACACCTTC
TRBJ1-2 | - | - | TRBV13 | CASRSIKGGYGYTF | TGTGCCAGCAGGAGTATAAAGGGAGGCTATGGCTACACCTTC
TRBJ1-2 | - | - | TRBV6-6 | CASSYSPGGTYGYTF | TGTGCCAGCAGTTACTCCCCCGGGGGGACCTATGGCTACACCTTC